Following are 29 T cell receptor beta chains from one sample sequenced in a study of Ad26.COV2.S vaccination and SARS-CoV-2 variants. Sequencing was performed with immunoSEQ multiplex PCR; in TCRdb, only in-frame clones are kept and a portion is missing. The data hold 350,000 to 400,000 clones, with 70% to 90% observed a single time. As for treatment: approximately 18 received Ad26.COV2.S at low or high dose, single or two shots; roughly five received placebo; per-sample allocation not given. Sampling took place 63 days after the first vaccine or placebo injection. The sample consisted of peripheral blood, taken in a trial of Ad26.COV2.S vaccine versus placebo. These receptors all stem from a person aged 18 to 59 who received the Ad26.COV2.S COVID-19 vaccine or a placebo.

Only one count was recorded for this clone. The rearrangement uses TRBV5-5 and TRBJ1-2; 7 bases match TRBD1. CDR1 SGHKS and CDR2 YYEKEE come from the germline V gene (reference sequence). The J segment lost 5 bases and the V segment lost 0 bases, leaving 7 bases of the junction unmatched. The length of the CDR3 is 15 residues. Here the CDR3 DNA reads TGTGCCAGCAGCTTGGAATTGACAGGGAAATATGGCTACACCTTC. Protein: CASSLELTGKYGYTF.

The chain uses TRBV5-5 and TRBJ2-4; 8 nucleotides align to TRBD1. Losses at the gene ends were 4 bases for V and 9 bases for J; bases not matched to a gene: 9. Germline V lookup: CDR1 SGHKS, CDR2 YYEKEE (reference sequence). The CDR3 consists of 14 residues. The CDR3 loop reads CASSLTGGRSIQYF. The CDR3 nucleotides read TGTGCCAGCAGCCTTACAGGGGGAAGAAGCATTCAGTACTTC.

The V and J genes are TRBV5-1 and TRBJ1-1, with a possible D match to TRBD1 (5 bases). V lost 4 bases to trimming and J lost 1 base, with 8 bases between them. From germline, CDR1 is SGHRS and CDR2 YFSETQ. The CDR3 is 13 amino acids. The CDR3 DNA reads TGCGCCAGCAGCAAGACAGCGAACACTGAAGCTTTCTTT. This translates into CASSKTANTEAFF.

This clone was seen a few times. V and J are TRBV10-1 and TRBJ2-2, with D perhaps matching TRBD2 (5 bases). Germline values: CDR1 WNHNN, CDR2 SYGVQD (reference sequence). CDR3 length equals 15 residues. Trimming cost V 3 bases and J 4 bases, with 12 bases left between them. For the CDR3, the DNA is TGCGCCAGCAGTGACCCGGGGTCAACCACCGGGGAGCTGTTTTTT. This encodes CASSDPGSTTGELFF.

The CDR3 DNA follows: TGTGCCAGCACCAGAGGGGCCTACAATGAGCAGTTCTTC. Amino acids: CASTRGAYNEQFF. V gene TRBV6-5 combines with J gene TRBJ2-1; D is perhaps TRBD1 or TRBD2 (5 bases each). The ends were cut back, 7 bases at V and 2 bases at J, with 9 bases in the middle. The CDR3 sequence is 13 residues long. Germline CDR1 and CDR2: MNHEY and SVGAGI.

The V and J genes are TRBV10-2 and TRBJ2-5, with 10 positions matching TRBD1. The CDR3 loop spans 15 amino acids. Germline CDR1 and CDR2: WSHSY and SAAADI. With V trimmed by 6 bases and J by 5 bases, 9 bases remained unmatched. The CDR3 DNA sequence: TGCGCCAGCAGAGGTAGACAGGGGGCCGGGGAGACCCAGTACTTC. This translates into CASRGRQGAGETQYF.

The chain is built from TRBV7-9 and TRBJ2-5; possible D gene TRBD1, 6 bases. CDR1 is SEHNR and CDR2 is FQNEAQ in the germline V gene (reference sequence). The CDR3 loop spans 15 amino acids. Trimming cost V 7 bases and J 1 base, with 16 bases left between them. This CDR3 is CASTHGWGPQETQYF. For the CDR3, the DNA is TGTGCCAGCACCCACGGCTGGGGGCCCCAAGAGACCCAGTACTTC.

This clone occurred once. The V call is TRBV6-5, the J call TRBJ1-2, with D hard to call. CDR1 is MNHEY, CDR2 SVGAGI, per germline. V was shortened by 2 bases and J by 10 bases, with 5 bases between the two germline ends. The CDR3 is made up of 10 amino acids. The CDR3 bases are TGTGCCAGCAGTTACGGTTCCTACACCTTC. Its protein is CASSYGSYTF.

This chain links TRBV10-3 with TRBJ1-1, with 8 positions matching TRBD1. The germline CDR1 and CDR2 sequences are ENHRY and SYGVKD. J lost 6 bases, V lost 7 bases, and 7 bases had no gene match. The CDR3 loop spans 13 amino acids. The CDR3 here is CAITPGQGAEAFF. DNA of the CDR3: TGTGCCATCACTCCCGGACAGGGCGCTGAAGCTTTCTTT.

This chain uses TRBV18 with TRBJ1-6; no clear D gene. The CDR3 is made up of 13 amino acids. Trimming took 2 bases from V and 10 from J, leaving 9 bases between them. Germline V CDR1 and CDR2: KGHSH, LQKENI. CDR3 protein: CASSPEVGSPLHF. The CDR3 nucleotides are TGTGCCAGCTCACCAGAAGTAGGATCACCCCTCCACTTT.

The chain's CDR3 is CASSIGQANTGELFF. CDR3 coding DNA: TGTGCCAGTAGTATAGGTCAGGCGAACACCGGGGAGCTGTTTTTT. This chain connects TRBV19 to TRBJ2-2; D is unclear. Trimming stripped 1 base from V and 0 bases from J, with 6 bases between. The CDR3 extends over 15 amino acids. CDR1 is LNHDA, CDR2 SQIVND, per germline (reference sequence).

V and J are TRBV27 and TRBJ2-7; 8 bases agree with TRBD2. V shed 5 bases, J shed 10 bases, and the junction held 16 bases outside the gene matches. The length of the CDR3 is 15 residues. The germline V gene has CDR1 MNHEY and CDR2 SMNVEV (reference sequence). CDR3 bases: TGTGCCAGCAGTCGGGGGGGGGACATCGCGGGCCCCCAGTACTTC. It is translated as CASSRGGDIAGPQYF.

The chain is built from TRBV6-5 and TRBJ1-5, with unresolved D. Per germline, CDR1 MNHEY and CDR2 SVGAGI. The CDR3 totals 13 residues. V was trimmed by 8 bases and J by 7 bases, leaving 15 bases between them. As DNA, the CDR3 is TGTGCCAGCGAGGCGGTGTTGGGGCAGCCCCAGCATTTT. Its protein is CASEAVLGQPQHF.

The CDR3 sequence: CASSAPYEQYF. For the CDR3, the DNA is TGTGCCAGCAGTGCCCCCTACGAGCAGTACTTC. The rearrangement joins TRBV2 to TRBJ2-7; D is undetermined. CDR1 and CDR2 from the germline V gene are SNHLY and FYNNEI. The CDR3 is made up of 11 amino acids. V was cut by 4 bases and J by 2 bases, with 3 bases left in between.

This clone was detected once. The CDR3 protein is CASSTGENYGYTF. As DNA, the CDR3 is TGTGCCAGCAGCACAGGGGAAAACTATGGCTACACCTTC. This chain connects TRBV5-6 to TRBJ1-2; 7 positions agree with TRBD1. The CDR3 contains 13 residues. Germline assignment: CDR1 SGHDT and CDR2 YYEEEE. V lost 4 bases to trimming and J lost 2 bases; unmatched junction nucleotides: 2.

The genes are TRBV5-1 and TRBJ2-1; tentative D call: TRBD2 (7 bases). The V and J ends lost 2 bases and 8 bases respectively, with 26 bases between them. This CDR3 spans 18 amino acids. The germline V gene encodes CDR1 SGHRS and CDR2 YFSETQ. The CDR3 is CASSFRGMVARGGYEQFF. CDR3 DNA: TGCGCCAGCAGCTTCAGGGGCATGGTAGCGAGGGGAGGGTATGAGCAGTTCTTC.

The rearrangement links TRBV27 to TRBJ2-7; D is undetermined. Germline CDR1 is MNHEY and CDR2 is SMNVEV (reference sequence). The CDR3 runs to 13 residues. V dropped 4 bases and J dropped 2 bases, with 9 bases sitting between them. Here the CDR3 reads CASSSLPPYEQYF. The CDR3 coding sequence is TGTGCCAGCAGTTCCCTCCCCCCCTACGAGCAGTACTTC.

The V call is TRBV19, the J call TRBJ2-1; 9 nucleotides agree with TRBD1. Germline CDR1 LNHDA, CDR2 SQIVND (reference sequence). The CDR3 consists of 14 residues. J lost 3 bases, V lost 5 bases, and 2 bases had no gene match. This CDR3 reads CASSAGQGYNEQFF. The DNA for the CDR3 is TGTGCCAGTAGTGCGGGACAGGGCTACAATGAGCAGTTCTTC.

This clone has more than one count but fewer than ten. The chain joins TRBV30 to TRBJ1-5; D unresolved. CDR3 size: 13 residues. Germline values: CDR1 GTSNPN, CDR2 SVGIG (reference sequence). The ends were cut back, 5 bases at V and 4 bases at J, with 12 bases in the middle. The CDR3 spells CAWAPGLNQPQHF. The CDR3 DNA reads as TGTGCCTGGGCACCGGGGTTAAATCAGCCCCAGCATTTT.

The CDR3 DNA follows: TGTGCCAGCTCACCGGGACGCGAAGAGACCCAGTACTTC. Protein: CASSPGREETQYF. The rearrangement uses TRBV18 and TRBJ2-5, with D perhaps being TRBD1 or TRBD2 (5 bases each). V lost 3 bases to trimming and J lost 3 bases, with 8 bases between them. CDR3 length equals 13 residues. Germline V CDR1 and CDR2: KGHSH, LQKENI.

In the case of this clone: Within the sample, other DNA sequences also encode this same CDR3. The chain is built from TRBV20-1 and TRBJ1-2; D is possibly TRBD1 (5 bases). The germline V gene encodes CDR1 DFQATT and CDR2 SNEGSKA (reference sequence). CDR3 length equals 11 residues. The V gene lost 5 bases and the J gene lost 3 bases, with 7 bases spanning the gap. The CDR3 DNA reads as TGCAGTGCTCGGGGCGACTATGGCTACACCTTC. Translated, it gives CSARGDYGYTF.

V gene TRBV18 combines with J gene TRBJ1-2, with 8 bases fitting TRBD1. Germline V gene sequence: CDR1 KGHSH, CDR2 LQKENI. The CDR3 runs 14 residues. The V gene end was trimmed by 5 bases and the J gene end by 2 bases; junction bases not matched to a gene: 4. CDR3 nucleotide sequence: TGTGCCAGCTCAGCCGACAGGGGCAACTATGGCTACACCTTC. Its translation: CASSADRGNYGYTF.

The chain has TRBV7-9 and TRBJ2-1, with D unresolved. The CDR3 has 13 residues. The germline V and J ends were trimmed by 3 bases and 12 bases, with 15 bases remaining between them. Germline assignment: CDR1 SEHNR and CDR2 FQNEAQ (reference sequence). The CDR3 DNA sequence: TGTGCCAGCAGCTTGGAGTTTTTCCTTGGGCAGTTCTTC. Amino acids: CASSLEFFLGQFF.

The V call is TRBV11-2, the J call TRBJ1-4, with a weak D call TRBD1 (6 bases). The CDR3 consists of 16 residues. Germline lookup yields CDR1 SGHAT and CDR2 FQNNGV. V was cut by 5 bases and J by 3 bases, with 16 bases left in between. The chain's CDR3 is CASSGNLRGPNEKLFF. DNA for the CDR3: TGTGCCAGCAGCGGAAACCTCAGGGGACCTAATGAAAAACTGTTTTTT.

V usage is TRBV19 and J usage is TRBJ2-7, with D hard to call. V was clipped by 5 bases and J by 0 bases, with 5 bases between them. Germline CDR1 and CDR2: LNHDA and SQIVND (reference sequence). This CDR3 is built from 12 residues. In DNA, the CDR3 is TGTGCCAGTAGTCAGAGCTCCTACGAGCAGTACTTC. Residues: CASSQSSYEQYF.

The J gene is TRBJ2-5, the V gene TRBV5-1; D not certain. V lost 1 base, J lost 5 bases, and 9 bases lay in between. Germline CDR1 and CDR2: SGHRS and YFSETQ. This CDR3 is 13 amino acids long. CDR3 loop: CASSLTPEETQYF. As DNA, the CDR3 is TGCGCCAGCAGCTTGACCCCGGAGGAGACCCAGTACTTC.

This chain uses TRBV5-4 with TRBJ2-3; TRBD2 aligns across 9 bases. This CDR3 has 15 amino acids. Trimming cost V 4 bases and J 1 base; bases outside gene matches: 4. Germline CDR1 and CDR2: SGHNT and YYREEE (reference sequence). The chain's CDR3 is CASSPRTSGTDTQYF. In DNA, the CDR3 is TGTGCCAGCAGCCCCCGGACTAGCGGCACAGATACGCAGTATTTT.

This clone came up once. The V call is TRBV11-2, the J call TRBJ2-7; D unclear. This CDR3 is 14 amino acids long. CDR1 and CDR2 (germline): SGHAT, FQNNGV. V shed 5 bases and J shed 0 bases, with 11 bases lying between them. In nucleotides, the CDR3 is TGTGCCAGCAGCCCCGGGTTGCTCTCCTACGAGCAGTACTTC. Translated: CASSPGLLSYEQYF. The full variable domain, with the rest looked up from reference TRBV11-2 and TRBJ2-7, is EAGVAQSPRYKIIEKRQSVAFWCNPISGHATLYWYQQILGQGPKLLIQFQNNGVVDDSQLPKDRFSAERLKGVDSTLKIQPAKLEDSAVYLCASSPGLLSYEQYFGPGTRLTVT.

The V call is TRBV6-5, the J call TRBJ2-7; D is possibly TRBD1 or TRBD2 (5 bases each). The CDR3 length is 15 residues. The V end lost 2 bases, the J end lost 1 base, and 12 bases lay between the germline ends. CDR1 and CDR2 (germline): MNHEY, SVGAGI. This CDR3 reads CASSYAGTTSYEQYF. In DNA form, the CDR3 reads TGTGCCAGCAGTTACGCCGGGACGACTTCCTACGAGCAGTACTTC.